The clone carrying this TCR beta chain was recorded a few times. Its specificity is not known. This entry is derived from a study of beta chain features in type 1 diabetes. Study-level results: In every one of the four CD4+ subsets, TCRB CDR3s were moderately but significantly shorter in Type 1 diabetes patients. VDJ junctions sequenced from type 1 diabetes patients showed fewer insertions and more deletions.

This CDR3 is built from 16 residues. Germline V gives CDR1 SGHTA, CDR2 FQGNSA. Deletions cut 4 bases from V and 2 bases from J, with 17 bases between. Isolated RNA was reverse transcribed in full, so expressed TCRB transcripts were sequenced. Some clones are missing from TCRdb's copy, which holds only in-frame ones; the method was immunoSEQ multiplex PCR. Among some 270,000 clones listed, under 8.5% were seen once. The J gene is TRBJ2-5, the V gene TRBV7-2, with D possibly being TRBD1 (5 bases). Material: central memory CD4+ T cells from blood. The TCR originated in a woman between 18 and 29 years old in good health. The CDR3, as DNA: TGTGCCAGCAGCTCCCTCCGGCCAGGGCAACAAGAGACCCAGTACTTC. This codes for CASSSLRPGQQETQYF. The complete variable domain, with remaining parts taken from reference TRBV7-2 and TRBJ2-5, reads GAGVSQSPSNKVTEKGKDVELRCDPISGHTALYWYRQSLGQGLEFLIYFQGNSAPDKSGLPSDRFSAERTGGSVSTLTIQRTQQEDSAVYLCASSSLRPGQQETQYFGPGTRLLVL.